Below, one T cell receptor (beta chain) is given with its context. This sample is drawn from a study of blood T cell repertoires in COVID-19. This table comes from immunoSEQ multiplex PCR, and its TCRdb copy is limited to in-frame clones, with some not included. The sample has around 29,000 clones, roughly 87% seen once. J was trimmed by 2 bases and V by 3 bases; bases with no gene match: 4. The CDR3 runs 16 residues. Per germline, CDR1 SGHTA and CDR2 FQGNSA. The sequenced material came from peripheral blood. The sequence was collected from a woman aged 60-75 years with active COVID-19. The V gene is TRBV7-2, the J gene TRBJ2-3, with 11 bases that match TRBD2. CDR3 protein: CASSLNSGRVTDTQYF. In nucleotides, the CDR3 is TGTGCCAGCAGCTTGAATAGCGGGAGGGTCACAGATACGCAGTATTTT.